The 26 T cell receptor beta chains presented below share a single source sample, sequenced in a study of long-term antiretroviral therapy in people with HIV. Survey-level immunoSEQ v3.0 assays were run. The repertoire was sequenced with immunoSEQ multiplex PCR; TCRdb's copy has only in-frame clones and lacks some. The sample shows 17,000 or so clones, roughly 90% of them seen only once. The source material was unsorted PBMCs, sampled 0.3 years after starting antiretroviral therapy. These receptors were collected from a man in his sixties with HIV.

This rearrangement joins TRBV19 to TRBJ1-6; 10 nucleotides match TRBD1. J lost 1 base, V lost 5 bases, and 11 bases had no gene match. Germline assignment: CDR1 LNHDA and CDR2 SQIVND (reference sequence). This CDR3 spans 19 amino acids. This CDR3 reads CASSPNDWDRGSYNSPLHF. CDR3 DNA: TGTGCCAGTAGTCCCAATGATTGGGACAGGGGATCCTATAATTCACCCCTCCACTTT.

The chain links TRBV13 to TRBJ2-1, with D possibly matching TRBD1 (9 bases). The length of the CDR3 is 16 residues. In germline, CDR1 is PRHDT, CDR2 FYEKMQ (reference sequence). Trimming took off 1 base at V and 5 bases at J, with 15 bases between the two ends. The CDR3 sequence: CASSLVAGQGHNEQFF. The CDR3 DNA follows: TGTGCCAGCAGCTTAGTAGCGGGACAGGGACACAATGAGCAGTTCTTC.

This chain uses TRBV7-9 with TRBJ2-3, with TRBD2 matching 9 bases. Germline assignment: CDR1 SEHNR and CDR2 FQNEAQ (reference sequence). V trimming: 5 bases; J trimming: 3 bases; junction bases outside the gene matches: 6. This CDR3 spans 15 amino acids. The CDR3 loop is CASSLPGLATDTQYF. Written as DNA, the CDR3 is TGTGCCAGCAGCCTCCCGGGACTAGCTACAGATACGCAGTATTTT.

The CDR3 is CASSLGMNTEAFF. DNA of the CDR3: TGTGCCAGCAGCTTGGGCATGAACACTGAAGCTTTCTTT. The gene calls are TRBV7-9 and TRBJ1-1; D not certain. Germline CDR1 reads SEHNR; CDR2 reads FQNEAQ (reference sequence). The CDR3 loop spans 13 amino acids. Deletions cut 3 bases from V and 0 bases from J, with 5 bases between.

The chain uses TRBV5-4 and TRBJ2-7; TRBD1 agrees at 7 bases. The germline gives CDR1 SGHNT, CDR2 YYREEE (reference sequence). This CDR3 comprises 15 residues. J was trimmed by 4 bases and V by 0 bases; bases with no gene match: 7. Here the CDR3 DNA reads TGTGCCAGCAGCTTGGGGACAGGACACTCTTACGAGCAGTACTTC. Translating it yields CASSLGTGHSYEQYF.

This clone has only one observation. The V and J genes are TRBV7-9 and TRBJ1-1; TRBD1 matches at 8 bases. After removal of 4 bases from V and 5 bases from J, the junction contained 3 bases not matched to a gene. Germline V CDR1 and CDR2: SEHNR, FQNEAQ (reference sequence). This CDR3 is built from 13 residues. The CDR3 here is CASSSRQGTEAFF. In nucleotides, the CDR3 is TGTGCCAGCAGCTCCCGACAGGGGACTGAAGCTTTCTTT.

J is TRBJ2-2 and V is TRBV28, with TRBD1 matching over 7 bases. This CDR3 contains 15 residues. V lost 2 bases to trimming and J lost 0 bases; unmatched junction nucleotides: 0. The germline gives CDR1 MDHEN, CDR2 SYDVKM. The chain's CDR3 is CASSLTGANTGELFF. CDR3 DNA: TGTGCCAGCAGTTTAACAGGGGCGAACACCGGGGAGCTGTTTTTT.

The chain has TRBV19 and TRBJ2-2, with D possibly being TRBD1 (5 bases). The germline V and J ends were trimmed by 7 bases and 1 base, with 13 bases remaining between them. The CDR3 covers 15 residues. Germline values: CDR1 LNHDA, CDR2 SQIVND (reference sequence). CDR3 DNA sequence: TGTGCCAGTACCCAAGACAGACTGAACACCGGGGAGCTGTTTTTT. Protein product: CASTQDRLNTGELFF.

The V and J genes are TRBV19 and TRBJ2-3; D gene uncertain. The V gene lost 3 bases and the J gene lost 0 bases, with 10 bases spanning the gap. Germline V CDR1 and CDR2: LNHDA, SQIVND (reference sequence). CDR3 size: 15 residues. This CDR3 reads CASSIRYASTDTQYF. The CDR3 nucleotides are TGTGCCAGTAGTATTAGGTATGCTAGCACAGATACGCAGTATTTT.

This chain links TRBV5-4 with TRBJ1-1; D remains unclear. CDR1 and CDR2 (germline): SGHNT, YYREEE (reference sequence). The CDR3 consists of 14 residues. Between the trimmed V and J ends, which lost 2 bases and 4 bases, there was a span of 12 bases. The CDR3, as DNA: TGTGCCAGCAGCTTTTCCGAAGGGTCCACTGAAGCTTTCTTT. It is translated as CASSFSEGSTEAFF.

In DNA, the CDR3 is TGCGCCAGCAAGCCCCTAGCGGGGGGGCGGACGGAGCAGTACTTC. It is translated as CASKPLAGGRTEQYF. The genes are TRBV5-1 and TRBJ2-7; 12 bases fit TRBD2. CDR1 and CDR2 from the germline V gene are SGHRS and YFSETQ. Trimming at V came to 6 bases and at J to 7 bases, leaving 11 bases not matched to a gene. This CDR3 has 15 residues.

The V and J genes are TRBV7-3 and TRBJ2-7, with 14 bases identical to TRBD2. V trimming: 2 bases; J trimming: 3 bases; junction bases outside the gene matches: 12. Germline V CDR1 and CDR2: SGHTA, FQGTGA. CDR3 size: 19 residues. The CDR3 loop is CASSLAPGLAGVFFYEQYF. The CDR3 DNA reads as TGTGCCAGCAGCTTAGCGCCGGGACTAGCGGGGGTATTTTTCTACGAGCAGTACTTC. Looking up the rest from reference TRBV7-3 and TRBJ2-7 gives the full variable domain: GAGVSQTPSNKVTEKGKYVELRCDPISGHTALYWYRQSLGQGPEFLIYFQGTGAADDSGLPNDRFFAVRPEGSVSTLKIQRTERGDSAVYLCASSLAPGLAGVFFYEQYFGPGTRLTVT.

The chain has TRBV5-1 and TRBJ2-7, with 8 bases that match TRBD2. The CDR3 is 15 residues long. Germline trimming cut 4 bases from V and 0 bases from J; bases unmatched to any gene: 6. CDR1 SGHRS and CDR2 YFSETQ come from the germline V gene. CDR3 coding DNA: TGCGCCAGCAGCGTTACCGGGACTAGCTCCTACGAGCAGTACTTC. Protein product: CASSVTGTSSYEQYF.

The CDR3 DNA sequence: TGTGCCAGCAGTGTACTAGCGGGGGGAGGAACAGATACGCAGTATTTT. Its protein product is CASSVLAGGGTDTQYF. The chain has TRBV6-4 and TRBJ2-3; 12 bases match TRBD2. The CDR3 has 16 residues. The germline CDR1 and CDR2 sequences are MRHNA and SNTAGT. The J segment lost 3 bases and the V segment lost 4 bases, leaving 5 bases of the junction unmatched.

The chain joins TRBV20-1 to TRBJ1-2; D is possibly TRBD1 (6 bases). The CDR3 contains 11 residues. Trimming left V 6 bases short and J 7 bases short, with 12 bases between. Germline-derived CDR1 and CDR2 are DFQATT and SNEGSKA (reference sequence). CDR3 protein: CSADSKGGYTF. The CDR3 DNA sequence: TGCAGTGCGGACAGTAAGGGTGGCTACACCTTC.

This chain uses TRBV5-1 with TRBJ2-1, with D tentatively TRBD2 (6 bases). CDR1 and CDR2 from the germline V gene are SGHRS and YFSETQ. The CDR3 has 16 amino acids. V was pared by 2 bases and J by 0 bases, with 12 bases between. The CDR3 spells CASSFSGVTSYNEQFF. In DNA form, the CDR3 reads TGCGCCAGCAGCTTTTCGGGAGTCACCTCCTACAATGAGCAGTTCTTC. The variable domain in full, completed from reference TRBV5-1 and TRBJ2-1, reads KAGVTQTPRYLIKTRGQQVTLSCSPISGHRSVSWYQQTPGQGLQFLFEYFSETQRNKGNFPGRFSGRQFSNSRSEMNVSTLELGDSALYLCASSFSGVTSYNEQFFGPGTRLTVL.

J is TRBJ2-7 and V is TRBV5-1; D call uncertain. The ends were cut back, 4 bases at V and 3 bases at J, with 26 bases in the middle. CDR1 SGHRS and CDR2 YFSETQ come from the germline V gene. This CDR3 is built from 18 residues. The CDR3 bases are TGCGCCAGCAGCCCGACCCGAAGACTCCGTCTGGATAGCTACGAGCAGTACTTC. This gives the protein CASSPTRRLRLDSYEQYF.

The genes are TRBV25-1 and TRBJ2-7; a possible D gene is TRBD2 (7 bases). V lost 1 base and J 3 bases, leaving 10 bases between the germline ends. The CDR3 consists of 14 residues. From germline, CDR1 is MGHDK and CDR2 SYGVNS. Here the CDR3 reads CASSEFRGGYEQYF. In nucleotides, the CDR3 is TGTGCCAGCAGTGAATTTAGGGGGGGCTACGAGCAGTACTTC.

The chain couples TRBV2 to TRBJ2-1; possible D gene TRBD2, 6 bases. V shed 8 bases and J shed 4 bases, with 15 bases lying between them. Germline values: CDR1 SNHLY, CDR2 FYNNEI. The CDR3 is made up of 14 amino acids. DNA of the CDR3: TGTGCCAGCGGCCCCATGGGGGGTTACAATGAGCAGTTCTTC. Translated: CASGPMGGYNEQFF.

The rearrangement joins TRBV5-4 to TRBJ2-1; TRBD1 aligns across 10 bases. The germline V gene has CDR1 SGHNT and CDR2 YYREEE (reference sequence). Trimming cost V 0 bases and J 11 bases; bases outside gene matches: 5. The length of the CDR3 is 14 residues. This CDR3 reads CASSLGQGAGQQFF. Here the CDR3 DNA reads TGTGCCAGCAGCTTGGGACAGGGGGCCGGGCAGCAGTTCTTC.

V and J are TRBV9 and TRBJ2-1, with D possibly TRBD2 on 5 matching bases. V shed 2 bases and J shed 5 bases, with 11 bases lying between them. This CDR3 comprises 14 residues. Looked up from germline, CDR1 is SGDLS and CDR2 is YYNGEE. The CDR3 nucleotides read TGTGCCAGCAGCGTTAGCGCCCCCAACAATGAGCAGTTCTTC. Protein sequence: CASSVSAPNNEQFF.

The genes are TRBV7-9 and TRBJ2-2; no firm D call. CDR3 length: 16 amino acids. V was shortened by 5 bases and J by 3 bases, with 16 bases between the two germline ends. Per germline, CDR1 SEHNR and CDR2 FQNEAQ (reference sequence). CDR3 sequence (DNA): TGTGCCAGCAGCCTTGGTACGCCCTGGGACACCGGGGAGCTGTTTTTT. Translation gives CASSLGTPWDTGELFF.

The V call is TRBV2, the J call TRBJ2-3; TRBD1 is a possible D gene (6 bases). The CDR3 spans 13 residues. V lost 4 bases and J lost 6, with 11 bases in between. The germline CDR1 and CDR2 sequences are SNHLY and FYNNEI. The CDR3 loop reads CASSVTGFDTQYF. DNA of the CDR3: TGTGCCAGCAGTGTCACAGGGTTCGATACGCAGTATTTT.

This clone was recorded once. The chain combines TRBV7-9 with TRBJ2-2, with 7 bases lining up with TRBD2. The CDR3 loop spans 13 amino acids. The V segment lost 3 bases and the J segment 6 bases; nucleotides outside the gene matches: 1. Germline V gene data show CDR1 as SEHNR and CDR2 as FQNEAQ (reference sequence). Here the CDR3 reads CASSFAGAGELFF. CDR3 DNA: TGTGCCAGCAGCTTTGCGGGGGCCGGGGAGCTGTTTTTT.

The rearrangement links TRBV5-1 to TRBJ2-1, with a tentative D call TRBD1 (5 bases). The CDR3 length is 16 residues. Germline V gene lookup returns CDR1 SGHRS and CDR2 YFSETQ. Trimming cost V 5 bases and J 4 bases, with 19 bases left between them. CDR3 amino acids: CASRVASRAEYNEQFF. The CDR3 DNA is TGCGCCAGCAGAGTTGCGAGCAGGGCGGAATACAATGAGCAGTTCTTC.

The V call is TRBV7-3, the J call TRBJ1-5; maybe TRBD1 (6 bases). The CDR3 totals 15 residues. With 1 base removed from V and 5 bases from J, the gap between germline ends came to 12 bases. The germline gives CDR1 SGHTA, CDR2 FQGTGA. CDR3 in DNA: TGTGCCAGCAGCTTAATTCGCCAGGGGTATCAGCCCCAGCATTTT. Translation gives CASSLIRQGYQPQHF.